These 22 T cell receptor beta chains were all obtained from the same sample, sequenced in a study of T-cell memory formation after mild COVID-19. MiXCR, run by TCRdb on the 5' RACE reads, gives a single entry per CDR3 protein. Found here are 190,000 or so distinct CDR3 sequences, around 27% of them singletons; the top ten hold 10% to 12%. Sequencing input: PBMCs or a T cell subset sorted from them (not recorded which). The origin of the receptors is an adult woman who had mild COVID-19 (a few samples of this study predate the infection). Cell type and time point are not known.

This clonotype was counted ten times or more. The DNA for the CDR3 is TGTGCCAGCAGTTCACCGGGACAGGGGTCCTACGAGCAGTACTTC. Translated, it gives CASSSPGQGSYEQYF. The chain couples TRBV12-3 or TRBV12-4 to TRBJ2-7, with 10 bases fitting TRBD1. This CDR3 region has 15 residues. V trimming: 4 bases; J trimming: 1 base; junction bases outside the gene matches: 4.

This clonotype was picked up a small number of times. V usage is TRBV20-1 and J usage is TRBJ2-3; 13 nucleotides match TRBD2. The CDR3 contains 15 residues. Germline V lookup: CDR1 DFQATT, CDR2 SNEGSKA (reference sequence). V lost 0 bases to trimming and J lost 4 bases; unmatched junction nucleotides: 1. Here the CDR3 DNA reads TGCAGTGCTAGAGAAACTAGCGGGAGGGCAGATACGCAGTATTTT. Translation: CSARETSGRADTQYF.

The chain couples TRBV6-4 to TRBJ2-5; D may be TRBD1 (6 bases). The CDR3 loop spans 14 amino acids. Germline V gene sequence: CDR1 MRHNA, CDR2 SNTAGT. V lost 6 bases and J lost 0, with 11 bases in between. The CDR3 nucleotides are TGTGCCAGCAGCAAGACAGGTGACCAAGAGACCCAGTACTTC. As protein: CASSKTGDQETQYF.

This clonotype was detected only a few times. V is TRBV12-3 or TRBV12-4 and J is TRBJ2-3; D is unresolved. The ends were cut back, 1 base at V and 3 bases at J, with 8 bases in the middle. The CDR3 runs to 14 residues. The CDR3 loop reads CASSLEFQTDTQYF. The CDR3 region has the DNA TGTGCCAGCAGTTTAGAGTTCCAAACAGATACGCAGTATTTT.

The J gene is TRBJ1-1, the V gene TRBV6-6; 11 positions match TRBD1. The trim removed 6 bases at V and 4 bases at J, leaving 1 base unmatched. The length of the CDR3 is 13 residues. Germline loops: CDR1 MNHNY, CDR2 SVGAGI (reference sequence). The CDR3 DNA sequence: TGTGCCAGCAGGGACAGGGGGCTCACTGAAGCTTTCTTT. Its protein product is CASRDRGLTEAFF.

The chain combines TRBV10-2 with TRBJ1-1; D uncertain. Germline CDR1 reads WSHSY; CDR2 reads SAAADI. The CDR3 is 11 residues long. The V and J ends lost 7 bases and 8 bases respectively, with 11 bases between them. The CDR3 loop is CASIDEREAFF. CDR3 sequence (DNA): TGCGCCAGCATAGACGAAAGGGAAGCTTTCTTT.

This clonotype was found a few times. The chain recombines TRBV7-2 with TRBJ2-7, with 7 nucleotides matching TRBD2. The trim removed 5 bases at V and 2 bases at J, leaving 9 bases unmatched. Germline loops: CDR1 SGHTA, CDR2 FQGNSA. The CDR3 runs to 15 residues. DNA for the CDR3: TGTGCCAGCAGCCTAGGGAGGGTCCCGACCTACGAGCAGTACTTC. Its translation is CASSLGRVPTYEQYF.

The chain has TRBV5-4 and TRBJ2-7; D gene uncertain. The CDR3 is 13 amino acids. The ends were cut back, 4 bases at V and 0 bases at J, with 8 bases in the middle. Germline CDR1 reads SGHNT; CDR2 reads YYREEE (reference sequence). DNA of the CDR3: TGTGCCAGCAGCCCGGCTACCTCCTACGAGCAGTACTTC. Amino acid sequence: CASSPATSYEQYF.

CDR3 region: CASSIQGASTGELFF. As DNA, the CDR3 is TGTGCCAGTAGTATACAGGGGGCGTCCACCGGGGAGCTGTTTTTT. The chain combines TRBV19 with TRBJ2-2; TRBD1 matches 8 bases. With 2 bases clipped from V and 4 bases from J, the junction kept 3 bases outside the gene matches. This CDR3 has 15 residues. Germline loops: CDR1 LNHDA, CDR2 SQIVND (reference sequence).

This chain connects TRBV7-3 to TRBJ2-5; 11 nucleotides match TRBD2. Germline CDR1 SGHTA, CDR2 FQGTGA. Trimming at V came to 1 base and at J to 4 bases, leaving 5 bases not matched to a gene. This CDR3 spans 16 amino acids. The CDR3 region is CASSLSSGGAGETQYF. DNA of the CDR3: TGTGCCAGCAGCTTAAGTAGCGGGGGGGCCGGAGAGACCCAGTACTTC.

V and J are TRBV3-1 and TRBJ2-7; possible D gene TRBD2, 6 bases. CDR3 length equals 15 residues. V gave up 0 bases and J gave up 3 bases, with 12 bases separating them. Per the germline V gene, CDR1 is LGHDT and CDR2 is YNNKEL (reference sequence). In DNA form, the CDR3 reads TGTGCCAGCAGCCAAGAGAGGCTAGCGTACTACGAGCAGTACTTC. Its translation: CASSQERLAYYEQYF.

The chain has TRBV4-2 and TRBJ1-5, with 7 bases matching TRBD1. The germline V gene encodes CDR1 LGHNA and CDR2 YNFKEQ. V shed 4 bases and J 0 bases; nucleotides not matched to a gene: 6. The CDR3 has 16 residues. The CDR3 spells CASSRGTATSNQPQHF. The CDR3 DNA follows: TGTGCCAGCAGCCGGGGGACAGCAACTAGCAATCAGCCCCAGCATTTT.

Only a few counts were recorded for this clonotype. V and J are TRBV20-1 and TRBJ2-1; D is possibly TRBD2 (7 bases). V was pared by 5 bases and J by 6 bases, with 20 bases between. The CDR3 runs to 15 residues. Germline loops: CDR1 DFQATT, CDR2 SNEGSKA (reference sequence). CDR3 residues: CSASGGGGWVNEQFF. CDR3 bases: TGCAGTGCTTCGGGAGGCGGGGGCTGGGTCAATGAGCAGTTCTTC.

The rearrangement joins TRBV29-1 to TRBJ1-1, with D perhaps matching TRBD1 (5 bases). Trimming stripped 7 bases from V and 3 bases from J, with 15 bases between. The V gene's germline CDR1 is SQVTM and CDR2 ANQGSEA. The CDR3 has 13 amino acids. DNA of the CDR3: TGCAGCGGTGGCCAGGGTGGGGACACTGAAGCTTTCTTT. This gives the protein CSGGQGGDTEAFF.

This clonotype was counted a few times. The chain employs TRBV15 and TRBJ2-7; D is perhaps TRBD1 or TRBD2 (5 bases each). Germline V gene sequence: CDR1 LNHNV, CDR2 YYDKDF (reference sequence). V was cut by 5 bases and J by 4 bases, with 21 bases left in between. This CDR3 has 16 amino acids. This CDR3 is CATSPRIGTSGYEQYF. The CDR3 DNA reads TGTGCCACCAGCCCTCGGATAGGGACCTCTGGGTACGAGCAGTACTTC.

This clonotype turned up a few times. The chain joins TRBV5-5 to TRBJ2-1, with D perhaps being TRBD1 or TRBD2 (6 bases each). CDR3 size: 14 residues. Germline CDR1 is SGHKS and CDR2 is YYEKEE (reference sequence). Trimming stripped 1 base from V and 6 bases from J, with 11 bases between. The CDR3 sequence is CASSLIQGGNEQFF. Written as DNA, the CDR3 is TGTGCCAGCAGCTTGATACAGGGAGGCAATGAGCAGTTCTTC.

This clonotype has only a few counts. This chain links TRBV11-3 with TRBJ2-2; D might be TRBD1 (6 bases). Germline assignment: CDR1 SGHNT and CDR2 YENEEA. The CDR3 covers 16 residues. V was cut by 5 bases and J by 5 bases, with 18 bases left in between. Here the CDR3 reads CASSPTFLQGTGELFF. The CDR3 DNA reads TGTGCCAGCAGCCCTACTTTTCTCCAGGGGACCGGGGAGCTGTTTTTT.

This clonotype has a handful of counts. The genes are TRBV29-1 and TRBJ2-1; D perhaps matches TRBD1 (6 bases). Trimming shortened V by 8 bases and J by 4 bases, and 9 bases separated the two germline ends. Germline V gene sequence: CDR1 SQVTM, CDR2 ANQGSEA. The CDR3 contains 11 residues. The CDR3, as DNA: TGCAGCTTAGGGGGTTACAATGAGCAGTTCTTC. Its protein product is CSLGGYNEQFF.

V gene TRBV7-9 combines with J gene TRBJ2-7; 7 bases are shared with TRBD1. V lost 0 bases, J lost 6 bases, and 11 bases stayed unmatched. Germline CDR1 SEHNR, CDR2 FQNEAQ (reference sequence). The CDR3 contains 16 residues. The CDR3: CASSLAWQGVGIEQYF. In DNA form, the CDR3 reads TGTGCCAGCAGCTTAGCGTGGCAGGGGGTTGGGATCGAGCAGTACTTC.

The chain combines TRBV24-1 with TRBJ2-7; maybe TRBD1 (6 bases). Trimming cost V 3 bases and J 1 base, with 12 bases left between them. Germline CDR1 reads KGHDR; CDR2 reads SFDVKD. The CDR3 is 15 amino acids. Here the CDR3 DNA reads TGTGCCACCAGTGATCGCCGGGACACTTCCTACGAGCAGTACTTC. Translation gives CATSDRRDTSYEQYF.

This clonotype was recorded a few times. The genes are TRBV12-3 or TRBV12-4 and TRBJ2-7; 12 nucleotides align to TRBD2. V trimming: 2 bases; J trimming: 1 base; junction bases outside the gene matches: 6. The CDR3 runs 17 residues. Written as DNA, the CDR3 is TGTGCCAGCAGTTTACTGGCTAGCGGGAGGGTTTCCTACGAGCAGTACTTC. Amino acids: CASSLLASGRVSYEQYF.

As DNA, the CDR3 is TGTGCCAGCAGGCCGACACCCGGGACAGTTGAAGCTTTCTTT. Protein sequence: CASRPTPGTVEAFF. The V gene is TRBV13, the J gene TRBJ1-1, with 7 bases that match TRBD1. J was trimmed by 7 bases and V by 6 bases; bases with no gene match: 11. CDR3 size: 14 residues. Germline CDR1 reads PRHDT; CDR2 reads FYEKMQ (reference sequence).